A single sample is the source of the 30 T cell receptor beta chains below, sequenced in a study of identical twins. TCRdb used MiXCR to reprocess the 5' RACE reads, holding one entry per CDR3 protein. The sample consists of about 340,000 distinct CDR3 sequences, around an eighth of them appearing once. This sample was also put to use in a study of yellow fever vaccine responses in identical twins.

Sequencing input: CD8+ T cells sorted from blood. These receptors all come from a woman aged 18-29 years in good health.

There are many counts of this clonotype. The chain links TRBV3-1 to TRBJ1-4, with a possible D match to TRBD1 (5 bases). Trimming shortened V by 5 bases and J by 5 bases, and 12 bases separated the two germline ends. This CDR3 spans 14 amino acids. Germline lookup yields CDR1 LGHDT and CDR2 YNNKEL (reference sequence). This chain's CDR3 is CASSSTETNEKLFF. The CDR3 DNA reads as TGTGCCAGCAGCTCGACAGAAACAAATGAAAAACTGTTTTTT.

This clonotype has just a few counts. The DNA for the CDR3 is TGCAGCGTGGGGGGACAGGGTAATGAGCAGTTCTTC. Its translation: CSVGGQGNEQFF. The chain couples TRBV29-1 to TRBJ2-1; 9 bases map to TRBD1. Per the germline V gene, CDR1 is SQVTM and CDR2 is ANQGSEA. This CDR3 is built from 12 residues. J was trimmed by 7 bases and V by 6 bases; bases with no gene match: 4.

This clonotype was seen a handful of times. The CDR3 spells CASSFASGSPNEQFF. CDR3 nucleotide sequence: TGTGCCAGCAGTTTTGCTAGCGGGAGCCCCAATGAGCAGTTCTTC. The chain couples TRBV12-3 or TRBV12-4 to TRBJ2-1; 10 bases are a match to TRBD2. The ends lost 3 bases at V and 6 bases at J; junction bases unmatched: 5. The CDR3 runs to 15 residues.

This clonotype was seen at least ten times. The V gene is TRBV6-2 or TRBV6-3, the J gene TRBJ2-2; no clear D gene. V lost 0 bases and J 1 base, leaving 9 bases between the germline ends. The CDR3 extends over 16 amino acids. Germline loops: CDR1 MNHEY, CDR2 SVGEGT. CDR3 in DNA: TGTGCCAGCAGTTACTCACCAACGTGGAACACCGGGGAGCTGTTTTTT. Amino acid sequence: CASSYSPTWNTGELFF.

This clonotype was seen only a few times. The rearrangement joins TRBV11-2 to TRBJ2-7; D unclear. This CDR3 contains 13 residues. Germline V gene lookup returns CDR1 SGHAT and CDR2 FQNNGV. V was cut by 5 bases and J by 1 base, with 9 bases left in between. The chain's CDR3 is CASSPTQSYEQYF. As DNA, the CDR3 is TGTGCCAGCAGCCCGACACAATCCTACGAGCAGTACTTC.

This clonotype turned up a few times. The genes are TRBV12-3 or TRBV12-4 and TRBJ2-1, with 9 bases matching TRBD2. The CDR3 extends over 18 amino acids. V shed 6 bases, J shed 5 bases, and the junction held 17 bases outside the gene matches. In DNA form, the CDR3 reads TGTGCCAGCAGCCGCCCCCCCGTTGGTAGCGGGGGCAACAATGAGCAGTTCTTC. Its protein is CASSRPPVGSGGNNEQFF.

The chain uses TRBV27 and TRBJ2-7; weak D call: TRBD1 (6 bases). Germline CDR1 and CDR2: MNHEY and SMNVEV (reference sequence). V was shortened by 7 bases and J by 4 bases, with 8 bases between the two germline ends. This CDR3 is 11 amino acids long. The CDR3: CASKDRYEQYF. The DNA for the CDR3 is TGTGCCAGCAAGGACAGATACGAGCAGTACTTC.

This clonotype was counted only a few times. The CDR3 protein is CASSYSAGGREKLFF. DNA for the CDR3: TGTGCCAGCAGTTACTCTGCGGGCGGTCGGGAAAAACTGTTTTTT. The chain links TRBV6-5 to TRBJ1-4; D not resolved. Trimming took 0 bases from V and 8 from J, leaving 13 bases between them. This CDR3 comprises 15 residues. CDR1 and CDR2 from the germline V gene are MNHEY and SVGAGI.

This clonotype was detected only a few times. The J gene is TRBJ1-2, the V gene TRBV6-5; D is unresolved. V lost 2 bases to trimming and J lost 0 bases, with 16 bases between them. Germline lookup yields CDR1 MNHEY and CDR2 SVGAGI. CDR3 size: 17 residues. The DNA of the CDR3 is TGTGCCAGCAGTTACGTCGGCGGAAGATGTACTAACTATGGCTACACCTTC. Its translation: CASSYVGGRCTNYGYTF.

A few counts support this clonotype. The V and J genes are TRBV6-2 or TRBV6-3 and TRBJ1-1, with 7 bases identical to TRBD1. The CDR3 loop spans 13 amino acids. After removal of 6 bases from V and 5 bases from J, the junction contained 6 bases not matched to a gene. In germline, CDR1 is MNHEY, CDR2 SVGEGT. The chain's CDR3 is CASRDRKKTEAFF. As DNA, the CDR3 is TGTGCCAGCAGGGACAGGAAAAAAACTGAAGCTTTCTTT.

This clonotype was counted many times. The chain recombines TRBV27 with TRBJ2-7, with D possibly matching TRBD1 (6 bases). Trimming took off 3 bases at V and 2 bases at J, with 11 bases between the two ends. This CDR3 contains 14 residues. From germline, CDR1 is MNHEY and CDR2 SMNVEV (reference sequence). CDR3 sequence (DNA): TGTGCCAGCAGTTTGGGCAGGGGTCCCTACGAGCAGTACTTC. It codes for CASSLGRGPYEQYF.

This clonotype was counted only a few times. V gene TRBV29-1 combines with J gene TRBJ2-1; 8 nucleotides match TRBD2. The trim removed 0 bases at V and 6 bases at J, leaving 10 bases unmatched. Germline-derived CDR1 and CDR2 are SQVTM and ANQGSEA. The CDR3 has 16 residues. The CDR3 loop reads CSVEDLSGNLVNEQFF. DNA of the CDR3: TGCAGCGTTGAAGATCTTAGCGGGAATTTGGTCAATGAGCAGTTCTTC.

This clonotype was counted between two and nine times. The chain is built from TRBV9 and TRBJ2-2; 10 bases match TRBD1. The CDR3 loop spans 16 amino acids. Germline values: CDR1 SGDLS, CDR2 YYNGEE. With 1 base clipped from V and 6 bases from J, the junction kept 6 bases outside the gene matches. The CDR3 region has the DNA TGTGCCAGCAGCGTACCTGGGACAGGGGACGCCGGGGAGCTGTTTTTT. Protein sequence: CASSVPGTGDAGELFF.

A few counts support this clonotype. The V gene is TRBV29-1, the J gene TRBJ2-7, with 7 positions matching TRBD1. CDR3 length: 14 residues. J gave up 0 bases and V 7 bases, and 9 bases lay outside the gene matches. CDR1 is SQVTM and CDR2 is ANQGSEA in the germline V gene. The CDR3 DNA reads as TGCAGCGCCATCGGACAGGTAACCTCCTACGAGCAGTACTTC. Its translation is CSAIGQVTSYEQYF.

In its sample, this clonotype was seen a few times. The chain couples TRBV9 to TRBJ2-3; 13 bases are shared with TRBD2. The CDR3 is 18 residues long. With 4 bases clipped from V and 4 bases from J, the junction kept 12 bases outside the gene matches. CDR1 is SGDLS and CDR2 is YYNGEE in the germline V gene. DNA of the CDR3: TGTGCCAGCAGCTCTCCTTTGGGGACTAGCGGGACCGCAGATACGCAGTATTTT. Protein: CASSSPLGTSGTADTQYF.

This clonotype has a handful of counts. As DNA, the CDR3 is TGTGCCAGCAGCTCCCCGGGACAGATAGACAATGAGCAGTTCTTC. It codes for CASSSPGQIDNEQFF. This chain uses TRBV7-8 with TRBJ2-1; 7 positions match TRBD1. Trimming removed 4 bases from V and 5 bases from J; junction bases left unmatched: 8. Germline CDR1 and CDR2: SGHVS and FQNEAQ. This CDR3 contains 15 residues. Full variable domain (outside the CDR3, taken from reference TRBV7-8 and TRBJ2-1): GAGVSQSPRYKVAKRGQDVALRCDPISGHVSLFWYQQALGQGPEFLTYFQNEAQLDKSGLPSDRFFAERPEGSVSTLKIQRTQQEDSAVYLCASSSPGQIDNEQFFGPGTRLTVL.

This clonotype was recorded a few times. The chain joins TRBV12-5 to TRBJ1-1; possible D gene TRBD1, 5 bases. The germline V and J ends were trimmed by 1 base and 8 bases, with 11 bases remaining between them. Germline CDR1 LGHNT, CDR2 FRNRAP. CDR3 size: 13 residues. DNA of the CDR3: TGTGCTAGTGGTTTGGGAGGGACTCAGGAAGCTTTCTTT. Encoded protein: CASGLGGTQEAFF.

The rearrangement links TRBV2 to TRBJ2-7, with a possible D match to TRBD1 (5 bases). The length of the CDR3 is 15 residues. Trimming pared 3 bases from V and 2 bases from J, leaving 14 bases between. Germline V gene lookup returns CDR1 SNHLY and CDR2 FYNNEI. CDR3 bases: TGTGCCAGCAGTGACGGCAGGGCATTACCCTACGAGCAGTACTTC. Protein product: CASSDGRALPYEQYF. Filled out from reference TRBV2 and TRBJ2-7, the complete variable domain reads EPEVTQTPSHQVTQMGQEVILRCVPISNHLYFYWYRQILGQKVEFLVSFYNNEISEKSEIFDDQFSVERPDGSNFTLKIRSTKLEDSAMYFCASSDGRALPYEQYFGPGTRLTVT.

The rearrangement joins TRBV7-9 to TRBJ2-5; 9 nucleotides line up with TRBD2. Germline CDR1 reads SEHNR; CDR2 reads FQNEAQ (reference sequence). Unmatched junction bases numbered 6, after V lost 5 bases and J lost 2 bases. The CDR3 has 15 residues. CDR3 in amino acids: CASSMTSGLQETQYF. CDR3 nucleotide sequence: TGTGCCAGCAGCATGACTAGCGGTCTTCAAGAGACCCAGTACTTC.

The V call is TRBV7-9, the J call TRBJ2-7; 7 bases are a match to TRBD1. Germline trimming cut 5 bases from V and 4 bases from J; bases unmatched to any gene: 8. The CDR3 extends over 14 amino acids. The germline V gene has CDR1 SEHNR and CDR2 FQNEAQ (reference sequence). This CDR3 reads CASSTKGARYEQYV. In DNA form, the CDR3 reads TGTGCCAGCAGCACGAAGGGGGCCAGGTACGAGCAGTACGTC.

The rearrangement uses TRBV5-6 and TRBJ1-2, with D unclear. Looked up from germline, CDR1 is SGHDT and CDR2 is YYEEEE. The length of the CDR3 is 14 residues. V was clipped by 0 bases and J by 8 bases, with 14 bases between them. The CDR3 bases are TGTGCCAGCAGCTTGGGCGCGATGGATGACGGCTACACCTTC. Translating it yields CASSLGAMDDGYTF.

This clonotype was counted ten times or more. The chain uses TRBV5-1 and TRBJ2-1; 9 bases fit TRBD2. CDR1 and CDR2 from the germline V gene are SGHRS and YFSETQ. V dropped 4 bases and J dropped 9; count of bases not matched to a gene: 8. The CDR3 loop spans 14 amino acids. Written as DNA, the CDR3 is TGCGCCAGCAGCGTGGGACTAGCCCCGGTTGAGCAGTTCTTC. It translates to CASSVGLAPVEQFF.

This clonotype has only a few counts. The chain has TRBV12-5 and TRBJ2-7; possible D gene TRBD1, 6 bases. V lost 6 bases, J lost 4 bases, and 19 bases lay in between. The CDR3 covers 15 residues. CDR1 is LGHNT, CDR2 FRNRAP, per germline. The CDR3 bases are TGTGCTAGTGGGGACGACAGGTCCCTTCGGTACGAGCAGTACTTC. Its protein product is CASGDDRSLRYEQYF.

This clonotype has only a few counts. The V gene is TRBV4-1, the J gene TRBJ2-5; D uncertain. The germline gives CDR1 MGHRA, CDR2 YSYEKL. V was cut by 0 bases and J by 2 bases, with 10 bases left in between. CDR3 size: 15 residues. The CDR3 DNA sequence: TGCGCCAGCAGCCAAGAAGCAGTTAGTCAAGAGACCCAGTACTTC. Protein: CASSQEAVSQETQYF.

This clonotype was seen a handful of times. The chain links TRBV2 to TRBJ2-3, with D uncertain. Germline CDR1 is SNHLY and CDR2 is FYNNEI. The CDR3 contains 15 residues. V lost 3 bases and J 2 bases, leaving 12 bases between the germline ends. CDR3 bases: TGTGCCAGCAGTGATATTCGGCCTCCCACAGATACGCAGTATTTT. Translated, it gives CASSDIRPPTDTQYF.

This chain uses TRBV20-1 with TRBJ2-3, with D maybe TRBD2 (6 bases). V was cut by 4 bases and J by 0 bases, with 17 bases left in between. Germline CDR1 and CDR2: DFQATT and SNEGSKA (reference sequence). The CDR3 runs 16 residues. The CDR3 loop reads CSATPYWGVSTDTQYF. The CDR3 bases are TGCAGTGCTACACCTTATTGGGGGGTGAGCACAGATACGCAGTATTTT.

The chain carries TRBV10-1 and TRBJ2-3; a possible D gene is TRBD2 (6 bases). The CDR3 covers 13 residues. CDR1 is WNHNN and CDR2 is SYGVQD in the germline V gene (reference sequence). Trimming shortened V by 6 bases and J by 5 bases, and 12 bases separated the two germline ends. This CDR3 is CASSPGAEDTQYF. CDR3 nucleotide sequence: TGCGCCAGCAGCCCGGGAGCTGAAGATACGCAGTATTTT.

This clonotype was seen repeatedly, ten times or more. The V and J genes are TRBV11-2 and TRBJ2-2; TRBD1 aligns across 7 bases. This CDR3 has 15 amino acids. Trimming took 5 bases from V and 4 from J; bases not matched to a gene: 7. Germline CDR1 reads SGHAT; CDR2 reads FQNNGV. CDR3 protein: CASSGATGRTGELFF. CDR3 sequence (DNA): TGTGCCAGCAGCGGAGCGACAGGGCGCACCGGGGAGCTGTTTTTT.

This clonotype was observed at least ten times. Here the CDR3 DNA reads TGTGCCAGCAGCTTACAGGAAATTTGGGAGACCCAGTACTTC. Protein sequence: CASSLQEIWETQYF. The J gene is TRBJ2-5, the V gene TRBV7-9; D unclear. This CDR3 is 14 amino acids long. The ends were cut back, 2 bases at V and 5 bases at J, with 12 bases in the middle. CDR1 and CDR2 (germline): SEHNR, FQNEAQ (reference sequence).

This chain connects TRBV6-5 to TRBJ2-3; D is possibly TRBD2 (6 bases). This CDR3 region has 13 residues. Trimming removed 2 bases at V and 5 bases at J, with 8 bases between. CDR1 is MNHEY and CDR2 is SVGAGI in the germline V gene. The CDR3 is CASSYTGVDTQYF. DNA for the CDR3: TGTGCCAGCAGTTACACGGGAGTAGATACGCAGTATTTT.